This T cell receptor beta chain was profiled in a study of blood T cell repertoires in COVID-19. V lost 5 bases and J lost 0, with 10 bases in between. The germline V gene has CDR1 LNHDA and CDR2 SQIVND (reference sequence). CDR3 length equals 14 residues. TCRdb keeps only in-frame clones here, not all; method: immunoSEQ multiplex PCR. The sample lists approximately 210,000 clones, around 76% occurring once. Across roughly 25 US areas, participants ranged in age from about 18 to 100 years. This clonotype was obtained from a woman in her forties or fifties with acute COVID-19. Sequencing used PBMCs or T cells enriched from blood (not recorded which). V usage is TRBV19 and J usage is TRBJ1-2; possible D gene TRBD1, 5 bases. CDR3 amino acids: CASSSRTSNYGYTF. The CDR3, as DNA: TGTGCCAGTAGTTCGCGGACATCTAACTATGGCTACACCTTC.